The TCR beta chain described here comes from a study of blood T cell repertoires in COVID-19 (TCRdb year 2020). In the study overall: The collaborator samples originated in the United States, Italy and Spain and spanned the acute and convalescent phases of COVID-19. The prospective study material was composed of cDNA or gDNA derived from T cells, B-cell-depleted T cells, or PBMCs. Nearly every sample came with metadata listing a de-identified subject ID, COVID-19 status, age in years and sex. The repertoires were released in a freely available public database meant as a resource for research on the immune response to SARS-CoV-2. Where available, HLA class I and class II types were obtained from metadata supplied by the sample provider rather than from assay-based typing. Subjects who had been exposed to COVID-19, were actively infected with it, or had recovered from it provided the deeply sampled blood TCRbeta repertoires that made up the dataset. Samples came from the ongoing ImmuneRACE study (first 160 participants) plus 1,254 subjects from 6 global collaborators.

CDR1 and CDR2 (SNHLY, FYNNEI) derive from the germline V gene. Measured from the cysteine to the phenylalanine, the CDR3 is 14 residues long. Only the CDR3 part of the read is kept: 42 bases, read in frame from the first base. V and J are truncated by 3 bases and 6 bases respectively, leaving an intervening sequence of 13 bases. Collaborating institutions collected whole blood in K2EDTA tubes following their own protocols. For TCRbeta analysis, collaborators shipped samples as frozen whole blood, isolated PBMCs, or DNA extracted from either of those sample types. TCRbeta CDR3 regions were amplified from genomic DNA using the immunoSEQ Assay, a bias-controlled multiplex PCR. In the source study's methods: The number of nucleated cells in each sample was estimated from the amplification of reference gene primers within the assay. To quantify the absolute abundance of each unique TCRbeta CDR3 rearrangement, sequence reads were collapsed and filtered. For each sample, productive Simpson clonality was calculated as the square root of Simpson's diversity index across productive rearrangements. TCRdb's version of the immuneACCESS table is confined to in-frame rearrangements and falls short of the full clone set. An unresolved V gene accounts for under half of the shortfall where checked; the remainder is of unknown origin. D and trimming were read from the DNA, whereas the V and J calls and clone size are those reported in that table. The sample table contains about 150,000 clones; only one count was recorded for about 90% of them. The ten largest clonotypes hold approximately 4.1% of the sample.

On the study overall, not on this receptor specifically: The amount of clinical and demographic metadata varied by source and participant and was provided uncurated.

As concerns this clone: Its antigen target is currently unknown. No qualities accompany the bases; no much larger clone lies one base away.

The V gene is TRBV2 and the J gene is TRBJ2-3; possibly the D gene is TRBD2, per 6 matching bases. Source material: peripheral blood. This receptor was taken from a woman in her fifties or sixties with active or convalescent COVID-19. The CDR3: CASSDGGAPDTQYF. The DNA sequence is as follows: TGTGCCAGCAGTGACGGAGGGGCCCCGGATACGCAGTATTTT.